This T cell receptor (beta chain) was identified during a study of OX40 agonist ivuxolimab in advanced cancers. Turning to the study itself: Eligibility rules accepted prior anti-PD-1, anti-PD-L1 or anti-CTLA-4 therapy, and approximately 40% had some. Three patients showed partial responses: one hepatocellular carcinoma and two cutaneous melanoma cases. General study points: No antigen was identified for the clonally expanded peripheral T cells. The study observed clonal expansion of CD4+ and CD8+ blood T cells by week 6 at 0.1 to 3.0 mg/kg.

The CDR3 is 15 residues long. Trimming shortened V by 0 bases and J by 2 bases, and 11 bases separated the two germline ends. Looked up from germline, CDR1 is LGHNA and CDR2 is YSLEER. To note about this clone: No antigen is known for it.

Measured with immunoSEQ multiplex PCR; TCRdb has only the in-frame clones, and not every one. This table holds roughly 91,000 clones, over 85% found once. The clonotype comes from an adult with an advanced solid tumor such as melanoma, head and neck, liver or kidney cancer. The material sequenced was CD4+ or CD8+ T cells sorted from blood, taken in a trial of the OX40 agonist ivuxolimab. The chain has TRBV4-3 and TRBJ2-7; D unclear. Written as DNA, the CDR3 is TGCGCCAGCAGCCAAGATACGAACCCCACCTACGAGCAGTACTTC. It codes for CASSQDTNPTYEQYF.